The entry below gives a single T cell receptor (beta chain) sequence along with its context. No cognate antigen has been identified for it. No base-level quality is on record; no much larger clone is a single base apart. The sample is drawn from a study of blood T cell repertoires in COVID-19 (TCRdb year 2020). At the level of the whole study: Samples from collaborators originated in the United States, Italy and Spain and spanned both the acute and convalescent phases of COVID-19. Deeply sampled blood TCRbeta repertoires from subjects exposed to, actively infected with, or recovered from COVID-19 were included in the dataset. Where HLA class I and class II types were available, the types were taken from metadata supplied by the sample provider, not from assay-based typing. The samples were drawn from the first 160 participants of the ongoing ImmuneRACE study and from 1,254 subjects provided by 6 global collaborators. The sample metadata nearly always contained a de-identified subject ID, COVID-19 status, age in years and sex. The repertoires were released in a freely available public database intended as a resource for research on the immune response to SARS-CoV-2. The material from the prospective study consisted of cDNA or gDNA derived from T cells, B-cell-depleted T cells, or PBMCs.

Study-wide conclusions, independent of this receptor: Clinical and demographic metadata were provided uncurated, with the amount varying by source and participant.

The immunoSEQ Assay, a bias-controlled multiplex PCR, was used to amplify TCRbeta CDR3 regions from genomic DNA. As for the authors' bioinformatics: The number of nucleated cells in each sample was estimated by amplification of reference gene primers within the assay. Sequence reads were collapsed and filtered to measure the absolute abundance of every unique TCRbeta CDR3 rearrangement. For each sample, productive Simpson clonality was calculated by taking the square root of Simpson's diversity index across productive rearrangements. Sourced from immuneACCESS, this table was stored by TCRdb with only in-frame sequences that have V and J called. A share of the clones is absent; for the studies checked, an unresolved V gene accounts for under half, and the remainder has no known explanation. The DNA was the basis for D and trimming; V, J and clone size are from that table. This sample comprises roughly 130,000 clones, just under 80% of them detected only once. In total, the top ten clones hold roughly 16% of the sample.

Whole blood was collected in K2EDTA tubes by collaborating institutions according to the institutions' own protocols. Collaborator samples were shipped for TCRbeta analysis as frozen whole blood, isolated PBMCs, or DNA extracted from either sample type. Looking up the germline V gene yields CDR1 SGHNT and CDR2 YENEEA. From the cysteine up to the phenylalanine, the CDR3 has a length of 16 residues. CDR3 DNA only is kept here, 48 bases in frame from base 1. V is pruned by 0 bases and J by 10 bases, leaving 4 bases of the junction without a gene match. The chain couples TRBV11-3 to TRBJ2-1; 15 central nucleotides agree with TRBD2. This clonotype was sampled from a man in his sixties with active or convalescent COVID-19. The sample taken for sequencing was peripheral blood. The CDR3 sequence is CASSLEAGLAGGEQFF. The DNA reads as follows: TGTGCCAGCAGCTTAGAAGCCGGACTAGCGGGAGGGGAGCAGTTCTTC. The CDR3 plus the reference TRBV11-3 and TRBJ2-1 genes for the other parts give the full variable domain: EAGVVQSPRYKIIEKKQPVAFWCNPISGHNTLYWYLQNLGQGPELLIRYENEEAVDDSQLPKDRFSAERLKGVDSTLKIQPAELGDSAVYLCASSLEAGLAGGEQFFGPGTRLTVL.